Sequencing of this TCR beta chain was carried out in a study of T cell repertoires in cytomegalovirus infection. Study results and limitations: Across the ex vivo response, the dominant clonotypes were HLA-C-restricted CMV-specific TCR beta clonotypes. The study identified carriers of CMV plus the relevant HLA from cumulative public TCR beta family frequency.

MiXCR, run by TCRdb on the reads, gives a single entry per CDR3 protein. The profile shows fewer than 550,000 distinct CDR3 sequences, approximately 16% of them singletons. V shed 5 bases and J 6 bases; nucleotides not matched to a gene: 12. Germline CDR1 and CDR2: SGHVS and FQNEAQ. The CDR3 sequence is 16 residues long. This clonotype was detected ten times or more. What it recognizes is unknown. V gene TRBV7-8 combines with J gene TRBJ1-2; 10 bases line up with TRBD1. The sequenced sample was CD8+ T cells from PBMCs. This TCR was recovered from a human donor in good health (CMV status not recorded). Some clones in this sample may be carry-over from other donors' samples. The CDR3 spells CASSPKPTGGIDGYTF. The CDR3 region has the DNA TGTGCCAGCAGCCCCAAACCGACAGGGGGCATCGATGGCTACACCTTC.